This T cell receptor (beta chain) was captured in a study of OX40 agonist ivuxolimab in advanced cancers. This CDR3 is built from 13 residues. V was clipped by 4 bases and J by 7 bases, with 10 bases between them. Germline V gene lookup returns CDR1 MGHRA and CDR2 YSYEKL. The assay was immunoSEQ multiplex PCR, and TCRdb's table has in-frame clones only and misses some. Here the sample spans 52,000 or so clones, approximately 91% being singletons. The specimen comprised CD4+ or CD8+ T cells sorted from blood, sampled in a trial of the OX40 agonist ivuxolimab. The chain joins TRBV4-1 to TRBJ2-2, with D unresolved. The TCR sequence derives from an adult with an advanced solid tumor such as melanoma, head and neck, liver or kidney cancer. The CDR3 protein is CASSPIKGGELFF. The CDR3 DNA reads as TGCGCCAGCAGCCCGATTAAGGGCGGGGAGCTGTTTTTT.